A selection of T cell receptor beta chains follows, all from one sample in a study of cytomegalovirus exposure and HLA in healthy donors. Clones were read by immunoSEQ multiplex PCR, and TCRdb kept only the in-frame ones, dropping some. The sample holds 150,000 to 200,000 clones, roughly 79% seen once. Material: PBMCs. The origin of the receptors is a woman between 45 and 60 years old in good health and CMV-seropositive. Both conserved end residues are trimmed from each CDR3.

>TRBJ2-4|TRBV5-4
ASSLGQTTKNIQY
>TRBJ2-1|TRBV10-3
AISVTGLSYNEQF
>TRBJ2-7|TRBV10-3
AISPRDYEQY
>TRBJ2-7|TRBV28
ASSARAGGRLEQY
>TRBJ2-7|TRBV4-1
ASSQDTSYEQY
>TRBJ2-3|TRBV4-3
ASSRTSDRDAAQY
>TRBJ2-6|TRBV27
ASSFTGAGANVLT
>TRBJ1-1|TRBV14
ASSQGRSTEAF
>TRBJ1-5|TRBV2
ASSGTENQPQH
>TRBJ1-1|TRBV9
ASSVDGGTEAF
>TRBJ1-2|TRBV6-5
ASRQGFGYT
>TRBJ1-2|TRBV14
ASSQNYRGGYGYT
>TRBJ2-7|TRBV14
ASSPRQGGEQY
>TRBJ1-2|TRBV7-2
ASSLALRQGGYT
>TRBJ2-3|TRBV2
ASRDGTSGRASDTQY
>TRBJ2-7|TRBV10-3
AISEPRGAAYSTYEQY
>TRBJ2-7|TRBV7-2
ASSLNGGALKYEQY
>TRBJ2-7|TRBV29-1
SVAQRGIYEQY
>TRBJ1-2|TRBV11-2
ASSSRADYGYT
>TRBJ2-2|TRBV7-2
ASSSALAGSGELF
>TRBJ1-1|TRBV25-1
ASRRDSHYEAF
>TRBJ2-3|TRBV11-1
ASSLDRGTDTQY
>TRBJ2-5|TRBV19
ASRGLAGGETQY